Reported below is one TCR beta chain. The source of the sample is a study of blood T cell repertoires in COVID-19. In the study overall: Sources were T cells, B-cell-depleted T cells, or PBMCs; the material itself was cDNA or gDNA.

Trimming shortened V by 0 bases and J by 2 bases, and 22 bases separated the two germline ends. This CDR3 region has 19 residues. Germline CDR1 is SGDLS and CDR2 is YYNGEE. Per the study methods: Reference gene primer amplification yielded estimated nucleated cell counts. TCRdb's copy holds only in-frame clones and misses some; the assay was immunoSEQ multiplex PCR. That table is the source of V, J and clone size, and D and trimming were worked out from the DNA. The sample contains some 350,000 clones, more than 75% of which appear only once. This clonotype was obtained from a woman in her forties or fifties with COVID-19, enrolled during active disease. This sequence joins TRBV9 and TRBJ2-3; possibly TRBD2 for D (5 bases). The sample taken for sequencing was peripheral blood. The CDR3 loop is CASSVGDLSRTYYTDTQYF. As DNA, the CDR3 is TGTGCCAGCAGCGTAGGCGACCTCTCAAGGACTTATTACACAGATACGCAGTATTTT.